This TCR beta chain derives from a study of shared clonotypes between healthy human individuals. Study-level results: The authors expected sequencing depth to affect clonotype sharing among donors.

As for this clone: Its specificity is not known. Distinct nucleotide sequences in the sample also encode this CDR3.

A deep-level run was used for the assay. This table comes from immunoSEQ multiplex PCR, and its TCRdb copy is limited to in-frame clones, with some not included. There are over a million clones in the sample; approximately 96% occur only once, and approximately 1.1% lies in the top ten. Germline CDR1 and CDR2: SGHAT and FQNNGV. V was clipped by 3 bases and J by 1 base, with 6 bases between them. The CDR3 has 14 residues. The chain links TRBV11-2 to TRBJ2-2; D might be TRBD2 (6 bases). The sample was naive CD4+ T cells sorted from blood. Subset here: CD45RA+ positively selected. The TCR sequence derives from a man between 25 and 39 years old in good health. The CDR3 reads CASSFGGNTGELFF. Written as DNA, the CDR3 is TGTGCCAGCAGCTTCGGGGGGAACACCGGGGAGCTGTTTTTT.